A selection of T cell receptor beta chains follows, all from one sample in a study of cytomegalovirus exposure and HLA in healthy donors. The protocol was immunoSEQ multiplex PCR, while the TCRdb copy is restricted to in-frame clones and leaves out a portion. The data contain some 130,000 clones, less than 85% of them singletons. The source material was PBMCs. These receptors originate from a man aged 35 to 55 in good health and CMV-seronegative. Each CDR3 is given with its conserved first and last residue. A D gene is named only where the DNA matches it firmly. Not every row has a clone size; where given, it reads once, few, many or a size class.

d_gene	v_gene	abundance	j_gene	CDR3aa	CDR3nt
TRBD1	TRBV2	-	TRBJ2-7	CASNRGGGAYEQYF	TGTGCCAGCAATCGAGGGGGCGGTGCCTACGAGCAGTACTTC
TRBD2	TRBV6-6	-	TRBJ2-2	CASSKGTSGGTGELFF	TGTGCCAGCAGCAAAGGGACTAGCGGGGGCACCGGGGAGCTGTTTTTT
-	TRBV7-2	-	TRBJ2-1	CASSALGSSYNEQFF	TGTGCCAGCAGCGCGCTCGGTAGCTCCTACAATGAGCAGTTCTTC
-	TRBV6-5	-	TRBJ2-3	CASSQDQAFGDTQYF	TGTGCCAGCAGCCAAGACCAGGCCTTCGGAGATACGCAGTATTTT
-	TRBV7-3	-	TRBJ2-2	CASSPPYTGELFF	TGTGCCAGCAGCCCCCCCTACACCGGGGAGCTGTTTTTT
-	TRBV27	-	TRBJ1-5	CASGRVGEPQHF	TGTGCCAGCGGGAGGGTAGGTGAGCCCCAGCATTTT
TRBD2	TRBV19	-	TRBJ2-5	CASKRTSGGAKYQETQYF	TGTGCCAGTAAACGGACTAGCGGGGGGGCAAAGTACCAAGAGACCCAGTACTTC
-	TRBV5-6	-	TRBJ2-5	CASSLQETQYF	TGTGCCAGCAGCCTTCAAGAGACCCAGTACTTC
-	TRBV4-1	once	TRBJ2-3	CASLPGGSPSTDTQYF	TGCGCCAGTCTACCAGGGGGGTCCCCTAGCACAGATACGCAGTATTTT
-	TRBV9	-	TRBJ1-1	CASSPSVNTEAFF	TGTGCCAGCAGCCCATCAGTGAACACTGAAGCTTTCTTT
TRBD1	TRBV18	few	TRBJ2-2	CASSPRAETGAGELFF	TGTGCCAGCTCACCACGGGCGGAAACAGGGGCCGGGGAGCTGTTTTTT
-	TRBV18	-	TRBJ2-2	CASSSMGGAHTGELFF	TGTGCCAGCTCGTCTATGGGCGGGGCCCACACCGGGGAGCTGTTTTTT